The 27 T cell receptor beta chains below were found in one sample sequenced in a study of T cells expressing NK-cell markers. From the 5' RACE reads, TCRdb lists one entry per CDR3 protein and no DNA. The specimen's table records about half a million distinct CDR3 sequences. The sequencing input was blood T cells: a sorted CD56 or NKG2C T cell subset, CD4+ or CD8+ T cells, or bulk PBMC T cells (not recorded which). The receptors derive from a woman between 50 and 59 years old in good health.

The rearrangement uses TRBV5-1 and TRBJ2-5; TCRdb calls TRBD2, which cannot be checked without DNA. The CDR3 totals 17 residues. Per germline, CDR1 SGHRS and CDR2 YFSETQ. The CDR3: CASRNGTSGISRETQYF.

V is TRBV2 and J is TRBJ2-5; TCRdb's assignment of TRBD1 cannot be checked, as there is no DNA. CDR3 length equals 13 residues. Germline V lookup: CDR1 SNHLY, CDR2 FYNNEI. The CDR3 spells CASRVDTGKTQYF.

V and J are TRBV11-2 and TRBJ2-1; TCRdb's D call, TRBD2, is unchecked because there is no DNA. Germline assignment: CDR1 SGHAT and CDR2 FQNNGV. CDR3 length: 15 amino acids. The CDR3 reads CASSLATSGNNEQFF.

The rearrangement uses TRBV27 and TRBJ1-5; the D call of TRBD1 rests on TCRdb alone, since no DNA is present to check it. In germline, CDR1 is MNHEY, CDR2 SMNVEV (reference sequence). CDR3 length equals 15 residues. The CDR3 here is CASKLGTYSNQPQHF.

V is TRBV6-2 or TRBV6-3 and J is TRBJ2-1; TCRdb's D call of TRBD1 is untestable without DNA. The CDR3 length is 14 residues. The germline CDR1 and CDR2 sequences are MNHEY and SVGEGT. This CDR3 reads CASSLGGLGNEQFF.

V usage is TRBV14 and J usage is TRBJ2-2; TCRdb's assignment of TRBD2 cannot be checked, as there is no DNA. CDR1 and CDR2 from the germline V gene are SGHDN and FVKESK. CDR3 size: 17 residues. This chain's CDR3 is CASSQDLLAAYTGELFF.

This rearrangement joins TRBV6-5 to TRBJ2-7. The length of the CDR3 is 11 residues. CDR1 and CDR2 from the germline V gene are MNHEY and SVGAGI. CDR3 sequence: CASSYLGEQYF.

V gene TRBV4-1 combines with J gene TRBJ2-7. The length of the CDR3 is 13 residues. CDR1 is MGHRA, CDR2 YSYEKL, per germline. CDR3 region: CASSQDLAYEQYF.

The chain recombines TRBV20-1 with TRBJ2-1; TCRdb's D call of TRBD1 is untestable without DNA. The germline gives CDR1 DFQATT, CDR2 SNEGSKA (reference sequence). This CDR3 region has 14 residues. The CDR3 here is CSAHGGTPYNEQFF.

The genes are TRBV18 and TRBJ2-3; as DNA is missing, the TRBD2 call by TCRdb cannot be tested. Per germline, CDR1 KGHSH and CDR2 LQKENI. CDR3 length equals 15 residues. This CDR3 reads CASSPRAVGLDTQYF.

The V and J genes are TRBV14 and TRBJ2-2; the TCRdb D gene call, TRBD2, has no DNA to confirm it. The germline V gene encodes CDR1 SGHDN and CDR2 FVKESK. The CDR3 contains 16 residues. CDR3 sequence reads: CASSQLGGSETGELFF.

This chain connects TRBV7-9 to TRBJ2-3; the TCRdb call, TRBD1, lacks DNA for checking. This CDR3 spans 14 amino acids. Germline-derived CDR1 and CDR2 are SEHNR and FQNEAQ (reference sequence). This CDR3 reads CASSPSGVTDTQYF.

The J gene is TRBJ2-2, the V gene TRBV7-6; the TCRdb call, TRBD1, lacks DNA for checking. Germline V gives CDR1 SGHVS, CDR2 FNYEAQ. This CDR3 has 19 residues. The chain's CDR3 is CASSLTGGVGGFNTGELFF.

The chain uses TRBV5-1 and TRBJ2-7. The CDR3 has 13 amino acids. CDR1 is SGHRS, CDR2 YFSETQ, per germline. The CDR3 sequence: CASSLAGVSEQYF.

The chain carries TRBV25-1 and TRBJ2-1; no DNA is available, so the TRBD1 call from TCRdb remains unchecked. Germline lookup yields CDR1 MGHDK and CDR2 SYGVNS. The CDR3 length is 14 residues. The CDR3: CASSGAGIELVQFF.

This chain uses TRBV25-1 with TRBJ2-1; TCRdb's D call of TRBD2 is untestable without DNA. CDR1 and CDR2 from the germline V gene are MGHDK and SYGVNS. This CDR3 spans 16 amino acids. This chain's CDR3 is CASSPYEGGSNNEQFF.

The chain has TRBV4-2 and TRBJ2-5; the D gene TCRdb calls, TRBD2, cannot be checked with no DNA. Per germline, CDR1 LGHNA and CDR2 YNFKEQ. The CDR3 runs 16 residues. The CDR3 sequence is CASSQRPLTSGETQYF.

This chain connects TRBV29-1 to TRBJ2-3; TCRdb outputs TRBD1, but without DNA this stays unchecked. Germline-derived CDR1 and CDR2 are SQVTM and ANQGSEA. The CDR3 sequence is 14 residues long. Here the CDR3 reads CSVLAGQGGGTQYF.

The J gene is TRBJ2-1, the V gene TRBV5-1. Germline CDR1 and CDR2: SGHRS and YFSETQ. This CDR3 spans 16 amino acids. The chain's CDR3 is CASSLGGGSDYNEQFF.

This chain uses TRBV28 with TRBJ2-3; lacking DNA, the TRBD2 call made by TCRdb goes unchecked. The CDR3 length is 14 residues. Germline loops: CDR1 MDHEN, CDR2 SYDVKM. Here the CDR3 reads CASSLLAGDHTQYF.

The gene calls are TRBV12-3 or TRBV12-4 and TRBJ1-2. The CDR3 is 11 residues long. The CDR3: CASSRREGYTF.

The chain is built from TRBV20-1 and TRBJ2-4; TCRdb's D call of TRBD1 is untestable without DNA. This CDR3 comprises 15 residues. The V gene's germline CDR1 is DFQATT and CDR2 SNEGSKA (reference sequence). The CDR3 sequence is CSARGDSLAKNIQYF.

The V and J genes are TRBV5-1 and TRBJ2-3; TCRdb's D call of TRBD2 is untestable without DNA. In germline, CDR1 is SGHRS, CDR2 YFSETQ. The CDR3 runs to 16 residues. CDR3 sequence reads: CASSLPGTTRDDTQYF. The full variable domain, with the rest looked up from reference TRBV5-1 and TRBJ2-3, is KAGVTQTPRYLIKTRGQQVTLSCSPISGHRSVSWYQQTPGQGLQFLFEYFSETQRNKGNFPGRFSGRQFSNSRSEMNVSTLELGDSALYLCASSLPGTTRDDTQYFGPGTRLTVL.

V gene TRBV20-1 combines with J gene TRBJ2-3; the TCRdb call, TRBD2, lacks DNA for checking. This CDR3 is 16 amino acids long. Germline loops: CDR1 DFQATT, CDR2 SNEGSKA (reference sequence). The CDR3 region is CSASELFIAGESPQYF.

The chain uses TRBV7-7 and TRBJ2-2; checking the TCRdb D call of TRBD2 is not possible without DNA. The CDR3 covers 17 residues. Germline loops: CDR1 SSHAT, CDR2 FNYEAQ (reference sequence). CDR3 in amino acids: CASSPVPFASNTGELFF.

The genes are TRBV20-1 and TRBJ1-5; TCRdb lists TRBD1, though no DNA is available to test this call. Looked up from germline, CDR1 is DFQATT and CDR2 is SNEGSKA (reference sequence). This CDR3 has 12 amino acids. The CDR3 sequence is CSVQGAGQPQHF.

The chain has TRBV4-1 and TRBJ2-3; with no DNA, the TCRdb D assignment of TRBD1 cannot be verified. This CDR3 comprises 18 residues. The germline V gene encodes CDR1 MGHRA and CDR2 YSYEKL. The CDR3 spells CASSQAILGGLATDTQYF.